The present T cell receptor (beta chain) was sequenced within a study of T-cell reconstitution after alpha-beta-depleted transplantation in children. Points on this clonotype: Antigen specificity is unknown.

As it was prepared, the TCRbeta library received unique molecular identifiers. TCRdb redid the calling of the PCR reads with MiXCR, one entry per CDR3 protein. The sample lists about 220,000 distinct CDR3 sequences, roughly 18% occurring once. The CDR3 covers 16 residues. V shed 6 bases, J shed 7 bases, and the junction held 15 bases outside the gene matches. The germline V gene has CDR1 DFQATT and CDR2 SNEGSKA (reference sequence). The study, taken as a whole, reports: Some patients' high day-60 TCRbeta diversity was attributed to recipient cells surviving conditioning. Reports say that about two months after transplant, the alpha-beta T cells came out of several hundred graft clones that had expanded. Fresh T-cell production supplied most of the T-cell counts and diversity seen one year after transplant.

This chain uses TRBV20-1 with TRBJ2-3, with 11 bases that match TRBD2. This specimen consisted of PBMCs, mostly from graft donor cells, obtained 360 days after TCRalphabeta/CD19-depleted stem cell transplant. This TCR derives from a male patient between 2 and 10 years old who had a stem cell transplant for acute lymphoblastic leukemia, so the T cells may come from the graft donor. The CDR3 region is CSARTSGGVQRNTQYF. The CDR3 DNA sequence: TGCAGTGCCCGTACTAGCGGGGGCGTACAACGGAATACGCAGTATTTT.